This TCR beta chain appears in the sequencing data of a study of blood T cell repertoires in COVID-19. The overall study: Sources were T cells, B-cell-depleted T cells, or PBMCs; the material itself was cDNA or gDNA.

Clinical histories supplied by participants themselves formed the basis of cohort assignment. Authors' processing steps: Reference gene primer amplification in the assay estimated nucleated cell counts. Only in-frame clones appear in the TCRdb table, and some are missing; sequencing was by immunoSEQ multiplex PCR. The DNA was the basis for D and trimming; V, J and clone size are from that table. The repertoire holds around 400,000 clones, with roughly four fifths as singletons. The germline V gene encodes CDR1 LNHNV and CDR2 YYDKDF (reference sequence). V lost 2 bases to trimming and J lost 8 bases, with 15 bases between them. The CDR3 runs 14 residues.

The origin of this receptor is a woman in her forties or fifties who had recovered from COVID-19. The chain is built from TRBV15 and TRBJ1-2; tentatively, D is TRBD1 (5 bases). Sequencing was carried out using PBMCs or T cells enriched from blood (not recorded which). DNA of the CDR3: TGTGCCACCAGCAGACAGGGCTCAGGCATCGGCTACACCTTC. Its protein is CATSRQGSGIGYTF.